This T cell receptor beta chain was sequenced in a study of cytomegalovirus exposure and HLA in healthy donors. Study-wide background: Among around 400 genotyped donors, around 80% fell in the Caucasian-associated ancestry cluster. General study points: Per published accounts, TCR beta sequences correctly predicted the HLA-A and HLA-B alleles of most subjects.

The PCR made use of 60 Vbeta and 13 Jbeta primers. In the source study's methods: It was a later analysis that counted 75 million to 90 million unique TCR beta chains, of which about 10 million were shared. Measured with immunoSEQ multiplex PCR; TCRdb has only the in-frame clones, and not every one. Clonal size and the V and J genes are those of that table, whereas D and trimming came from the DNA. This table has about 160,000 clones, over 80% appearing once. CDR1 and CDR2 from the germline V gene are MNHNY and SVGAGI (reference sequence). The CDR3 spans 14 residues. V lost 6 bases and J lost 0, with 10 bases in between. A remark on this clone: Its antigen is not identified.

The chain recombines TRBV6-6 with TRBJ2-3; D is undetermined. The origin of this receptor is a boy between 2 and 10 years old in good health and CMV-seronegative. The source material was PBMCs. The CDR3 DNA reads TGTGCCAGCAGGCGCCGAGCTAGCACAGATACGCAGTATTTT. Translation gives CASRRRASTDTQYF.